What follows are 13 T cell receptor delta chains derived from one specimen sequenced in a study of gamma-delta chains in newborns, infants, children. TCRdb reanalysed the reads via CATT. Among under 5,000 delta-chain clones, 2% to 2.5% were seen once, and the ten largest hold 14%. Sequencing used blood. These receptors all come from a child who was a newborn, infant or young child, either healthy, febrile or measles-vaccinated (not recorded which).

This clone was observed a handful of times. For this DNA, TCRdb reports the protein of a much larger clone, which diverges at residue 10, most likely from a read error; the protein presented here is translated directly from the DNA. The rearrangement uses TRDV2 and TRDJ3; TRDD3 matches at 7 bases. The germline V gene has CDR1 GEAIGNYY and CDR2 EKD. The CDR3 is made up of 17 amino acids. The DNA for the CDR3 is TGTGCCTGTGACACCTGGGGGAGCTCCTTGGACACCCGACAGATGTTTTTC. Its protein product is CACDTWGSSLDTRQMFF.

About this clone itself: This likely traces to a read error, being one base from a far larger clone. This sample also contains other DNA sequences that code for the same CDR3. V gene TRDV1 combines with J gene TRDJ1; D is possibly TRDD2 or TRDD3 (5 bases each). Trimming pared 3 bases from V and 4 bases from J, leaving 15 bases between. This CDR3 has 15 residues. Germline lookup yields CDR1 TSWWSYY and CDR2 QGS. CDR3 amino acids: CALGDFRGEVDKLIF. The CDR3 DNA reads as TGTGCTCTTGGGGACTTCCGGGGAGAGGTCGATAAACTCATCTTT.

The sample holds a few counts of this clone. A read error is the likely source, as a far larger clone sits one nucleotide away. The sample holds other DNA sequences that translate to the same CDR3. The chain has TRAV29/DV5 and TRDJ2; D ambiguous. The germline V gene has CDR1 NSMFDY and CDR2 ISSIKDK. The CDR3 extends over 13 amino acids. Here the CDR3 DNA reads TGTGCAGCAAGTGGCTTCTTGACAGCACAACTCTTCTTC. It is translated as CAASGFLTAQLFF. The variable domain in full, with the rest retrieved from reference TRAV29/DV5 and TRDJ2, is DQQVKQNSPSLSVQEGRISILNCDYTNSMFDYFLWYKKYPAEGPTFLISISSIKDKNEDGRFTVFLNKSAKHLSLHIVPSQPGDSAVYFCAASGFLTAQLFFGKGTQLIVEP.

The table lists this clone with a few counts. This DNA translates differently at residue 5 from the TCRdb protein, which is that of a much larger clone; a read error is likely, and the protein shown is the DNA's own translation. The chain uses TRDV2 and TRDJ3, with 11 nucleotides matching TRDD3. This CDR3 contains 19 residues. Germline V gene data show CDR1 as GEAIGNYY and CDR2 as EKD. With V trimmed by 3 bases and J by 0 bases, 6 bases remained unmatched. The CDR3 region is CACDAYWGISSWDTRQMFF. The CDR3 nucleotides read TGTGCCTGTGACGCCTACTGGGGGATAAGCTCCTGGGACACCCGACAGATGTTTTTC.

In this sample, this clone is large (0.1 to 1%). Other DNA sequences in this specimen translate into the identical CDR3. The chain has TRDV2 and TRDJ3, with 8 bases identical to TRDD3. CDR1 is GEAIGNYY, CDR2 EKD, per germline. The CDR3 has 18 residues. V lost 1 base to trimming and J lost 1 base; unmatched junction nucleotides: 5. The DNA for the CDR3 is TGTGCCTGTGACACTGGGGGATTATTTTCCTGGGACACCCGACAGATGTTTTTC. It yields the protein CACDTGGLFSWDTRQMFF.

This clone was counted a few times. This probably arose from a read error, given a far larger clone one base away. Other DNA variants within this sample encode the same CDR3. This rearrangement joins TRDV2 to TRDJ3, with no clear D. The CDR3 runs to 18 residues. The V gene lost 0 bases and the J gene lost 0 bases, with 11 bases spanning the gap. The germline gives CDR1 GEAIGNYY, CDR2 EKD. DNA for the CDR3: TGTGCCTGTGACACCGGCGATGCGAGCTCCTGGGACACCCGACAGATGTTTTTC. Its protein product is CACDTGDASSWDTRQMFF.

This clone has a handful of counts. TCRdb's entry gives the protein of a much larger clone, which mismatches this DNA's translation at residue 17, likely from a read error; the protein reported here is translated from the DNA. J is TRDJ3 and V is TRDV2; 12 bases match TRDD3. Germline-derived CDR1 and CDR2 are GEAIGNYY and EKD. CDR3 length: 20 residues. The CDR3 DNA follows: TGTGCCTGTGACACCCTACCTACTGGGGGATACTCCTGGGACACCCGACGGATGTTTTTC. Its translation: CACDTLPTGGYSWDTRRMFF.

This clone appeared a few times. This likely stems from a read error, as it lies one base from a far larger clone. The rearrangement joins TRDV2 to TRDJ3; 12 nucleotides match TRDD3. Germline CDR1 is GEAIGNYY and CDR2 is EKD. The V segment lost 3 bases and the J segment 0 bases; nucleotides outside the gene matches: 14. The CDR3 totals 22 residues. The CDR3 reads CACDAEWTGGYFSSWDTRQMFF. CDR3 sequence (DNA): TGTGCCTGTGACGCCGAGTGGACTGGGGGATACTTCAGCTCCTGGGACACCCGACAGATGTTTTTC.

This clone occurred a few times. A far larger clone is one base from this, pointing to a likely read error. The same CDR3 is also encoded by other DNA sequences in this sample. The chain carries TRAV29/DV5 and TRDJ3; 11 bases fit TRDD3. Trimming removed 0 bases from V and 4 bases from J; junction bases left unmatched: 6. In germline, CDR1 is NSMFDY, CDR2 ISSIKDK. This CDR3 has 18 amino acids. In nucleotides, the CDR3 is TGTGCAGCAAGCGTACTGGGGGATAGCTCTTGGGACACCCGACAGATGTTTTTC. This sequence encodes CAASVLGDSSWDTRQMFF.

The chain joins TRDV1 to TRDJ1; the D is unclear. Germline-derived CDR1 and CDR2 are TSWWSYY and QGS. V shed 3 bases and J shed 3 bases, with 14 bases lying between them. This CDR3 has 15 residues. CDR3 sequence reads: CALGDPKGVPDKLIF. CDR3 DNA: TGTGCTCTTGGGGACCCTAAGGGTGTACCCGATAAACTCATCTTT.

This clone came up a few times. TCRdb's listed protein matches a much larger clone and diverges from this DNA's translation at residue 15, likely through a read error; the protein shown comes from the DNA. The chain joins TRDV2 to TRDJ3, with D possibly being TRDD3 (6 bases). Germline V lookup: CDR1 GEAIGNYY, CDR2 EKD. CDR3 size: 17 residues. The CDR3 DNA follows: TGTGCCTGTGACCCTACTGGGAGCTCCTGGGACACCCGACAGACGTTTTTC. This codes for CACDPTGSSWDTRQTFF.

A word on this clone: A read error likely explains why the TCRdb protein, taken from a much larger clone, differs from this DNA's translation at residue 8; the protein shown is translated from the DNA. The rearrangement links TRDV2 to TRDJ3; D possibly corresponds to TRDD3 (6 bases). V lost 2 bases, J lost 0 bases, and 10 bases lay in between. The CDR3 is 17 residues long. CDR1 is GEAIGNYY and CDR2 is EKD in the germline V gene. The CDR3 DNA reads TGTGCCTGTGACAGTACTGGGACCTCCTGGGACACCCGACAGATGTTTTTC. Protein product: CACDSTGTSWDTRQMFF.

This clone was counted a few times. TCRdb shows a much larger clone's protein in place of this DNA's translation, and the two differ at residue 10, likely through a read error; the protein shown is translated from the DNA. The genes are TRDV2 and TRDJ3, with TRDD3 identical over 11 bases. Germline lookup yields CDR1 GEAIGNYY and CDR2 EKD. The J segment lost 0 bases and the V segment lost 0 bases, leaving 9 bases of the junction unmatched. The CDR3 totals 21 residues. The CDR3 loop is CACDTLLGDMRFSWDTRQMFF. In DNA form, the CDR3 reads TGTGCCTGTGACACCCTACTGGGGGATATGCGGTTCTCCTGGGACACCCGACAGATGTTTTTC.